What follows is one T cell receptor (beta chain) and its context. After removal of 9 bases from V and 5 bases from J, the junction contained 9 bases not matched to a gene. Germline CDR1 is MRHNA and CDR2 is SNTAGT. This CDR3 is 13 amino acids long. The sample originates from a study of cytomegalovirus exposure and HLA in healthy donors. A multiplex PCR was run with 60 Vbeta primers and 13 Jbeta primers. Data came from immunoSEQ multiplex PCR; TCRdb stores just in-frame clones and leaves some out. The sample has 90,000 to 130,000 clones, nearly 75% seen once. This receptor was taken from a man under 40 in good health and CMV-seropositive. The sample consisted of PBMCs. This chain links TRBV6-4 with TRBJ2-7, with 8 bases aligning to TRBD2. CDR3 region: CASWRGVYHEQYF. The CDR3 DNA follows: TGTGCCAGTTGGCGGGGGGTGTATCACGAGCAGTACTTC.